The rows below give T cell receptor beta chains drawn from one sample of a study of blood T cell repertoires in COVID-19. The method was immunoSEQ multiplex PCR; TCRdb's version includes in-frame clones alone and lacks a portion of them. The repertoire has around 250,000 clones, around 80% of them found once; the top ten carry 5.7%. The specimen sequenced was peripheral blood. The receptors come from a man at least 80 years old with acute or convalescent COVID-19. Both conserved end residues are part of each CDR3. D genes are given only for firm matches. Size is omitted from some rows. Given values are once, few, many or a class for expanded clones.

D	J	V	size	DNA	CDR3
.	TRBJ1-3	TRBV5-1	.	TGCGCCAGCAGCCCATCCCCCGGAAACACCATATATTTT	CASSPSPGNTIYF
.	TRBJ2-5	TRBV5-1	.	TGCGCCAGCAGCTCCGTTGGGGGGAGTTCGGAGACCCAGTACTTC	CASSSVGGSSETQYF
.	TRBJ1-1	TRBV7-6	.	TGTGCCAGCAGCTTAGGCACAGGACCTACGAACACTGAAGCTTTCTTT	CASSLGTGPTNTEAFF
.	TRBJ1-2	TRBV19	.	TGTGCCAGTAAAAAAAATGGGCACTATGGCTACACCTTC	CASKKNGHYGYTF
TRBD1	TRBJ2-7	TRBV7-8	.	TGTGCCAGCAGCTCAGGACAGGTATTCTACGAGCAGTACTTC	CASSSGQVFYEQYF
TRBD2	TRBJ2-7	TRBV5-1	once	TGCGCCAGCAGCTTGGCTAGCGGGATCTACGAGCAGTACTTC	CASSLASGIYEQYF
.	TRBJ1-2	TRBV12-3/TRBV12-4	.	TGTGCCAGCAGTTTCACCCAGGGGTATGGCTACACCTTC	CASSFTQGYGYTF
.	TRBJ2-7	TRBV19	few	TGTGCCAGTAGCCAGGGGCCACCCTACGAGCAGTACTTC	CASSQGPPYEQYF
TRBD2	TRBJ2-2	TRBV3-1/TRBV3-2	.	TGTGCCAGCAGCCAAGTTCGAACTAGCGGGAGAAGAAACACCGGGGAGCTGTTTTTT	CASSQVRTSGRRNTGELFF
.	TRBJ2-5	TRBV4-2	.	TGTGCCAGCAGCCAAGTTAGAGGGAACGCAGAGACCCAGTACTTC	CASSQVRGNAETQYF
.	TRBJ2-1	TRBV7-2	once	TGTGCCAGCAGCTCGGACTATTCCTACAATGAGCAGTTCTTC	CASSSDYSYNEQFF
.	TRBJ2-3	TRBV5-8	.	TGTGCCAGCAGCGGCGGGTTGGTGTGGAGCACAGATACGCAGTATTTT	CASSGGLVWSTDTQYF
TRBD2	TRBJ2-3	TRBV2	few	TGTGCCAGCAGTCGGTTACAGGGCCTAGCGGGTAGCACAGATACGCAGTATTTT	CASSRLQGLAGSTDTQYF
.	TRBJ1-2	TRBV19	.	TGTGCCAGTAGTAGATCAGACCGGGAGAAGAACTATGGCTACACCTTC	CASSRSDREKNYGYTF
TRBD2	TRBJ2-3	TRBV30	.	TGTGCCTGGGGGCCTCCGGGACTAGCACGTACGCAGTATTTT	CAWGPPGLARTQYF
.	TRBJ1-1	TRBV27	.	TGTGCCAGCAGTTTATCACCGACGTTTGGAGACGAAGCTTTCTTT	CASSLSPTFGDEAFF
.	TRBJ2-2	TRBV28	.	TGTGCCAGCAGTTTAAGCAGGCCCGGGGGAACCGGGGAGCTGTTTTTT	CASSLSRPGGTGELFF
.	TRBJ2-2	TRBV27	.	TGTGCCAGCAGTACGATCAGCGGCGGGGAGCTGTTTTTT	CASSTISGGELFF
TRBD2	TRBJ2-7	TRBV11-2	.	TGTGCCAGCAGCTTGCGGCGGGGGACCGAGCAGTACTTC	CASSLRRGTEQYF
.	TRBJ2-1	TRBV20-1	few	TGCAGTGCTAGTCTAGGTGCCAATTACTACAATGAGCAGTTCTTC	CSASLGANYYNEQFF
TRBD1	TRBJ2-7	TRBV6-5	.	TGTGCCAGCAGTAGCGACAGGGGGCTCTACGAGCAGTACTTC	CASSSDRGLYEQYF
.	TRBJ1-5	TRBV28	.	TGTGCCAGCAGTTTATCAGGGCGAACTCAGCCCCAGCATTTT	CASSLSGRTQPQHF
TRBD1	TRBJ1-2	TRBV11-2	.	TGTGCCAGCAGCCCAGGGACAGGCGCCGGCTACACCTTC	CASSPGTGAGYTF
.	TRBJ2-2	TRBV5-1	.	TGCGCCAGCAGCCCCAGGACAGTTCCTACCCCCAACACCGGGGAGCTGTTTTTT	CASSPRTVPTPNTGELFF
.	TRBJ1-1	TRBV10-3	.	TGTGCCATCAGTGACGGGGCGAGGGGGACAAGGGACACTGAAGCTTTCTTT	CAISDGARGTRDTEAFF
.	TRBJ2-4	TRBV10-2	.	TGCGCCAGCAGTGAGTCGCGGGGTCGAAACATTCAGTACTTC	CASSESRGRNIQYF
TRBD2	TRBJ2-5	TRBV5-1	few	TGCGCCAGCGGGGCTAGCGGGTATGAAGAGACCCAGTACTTC	CASGASGYEETQYF
.	TRBJ1-6	TRBV6-1	.	TGTGCCAGCAGTGAAGCGGGCCTCAATTCACCCCTCCACTTT	CASSEAGLNSPLHF
TRBD1	TRBJ1-1	TRBV6-5	.	TGTGCCAGCAGACGTACAGGGGGCGAGAACACTGAAGCTTTCTTT	CASRRTGGENTEAFF
.	TRBJ1-1	TRBV7-2	once	TGTGCCAGCAGCTTAGGCAACGGTGGACAGAGGAACACTGAAGCTTTCTTT	CASSLGNGGQRNTEAFF
TRBD1	TRBJ2-7	TRBV4-1	.	TGCGCCAGCAGCCCAGGACAGGGCTATGCAGGCGAGCAGTACTTC	CASSPGQGYAGEQYF
.	TRBJ1-5	TRBV15	once	TGTGCCACCAGCAGAGAGCTGGGCGGGCGCAATCAGCCCCAGCATTTT	CATSRELGGRNQPQHF
TRBD2	TRBJ2-2	TRBV9	.	TGTGCCAGCAGTATGAGCGGGGGGAACACCGGGGAGCTGTTTTTT	CASSMSGGNTGELFF
.	TRBJ2-5	TRBV19	.	TGTGCCAGTAGTATAGACTTGTTAGCGGCCACGTGGAAGACCCAGTACTTC	CASSIDLLAATWKTQYF
TRBD2	TRBJ2-1	TRBV10-2	.	TGCGCCAGCAGATCCGAGGGAGGGCCCCACAATGAGCAGTTCTTC	CASRSEGGPHNEQFF
TRBD2	TRBJ2-1	TRBV6-4	.	TGTGCCAGCAGTGTCTTAGCGGGGGCGCTTGAGCAGTTCTTC	CASSVLAGALEQFF
TRBD1	TRBJ1-1	TRBV5-1	.	TGCGCCAGCAGCATTACTACAGGGGCGCGTGCTTTCTTT	CASSITTGARAFF
TRBD1	TRBJ2-2	TRBV25-1	.	TGTGCCAGCAGTAAAATAGGGGACAGGGGCGTTGGCACCGGGGAGCTGTTTTTT	CASSKIGDRGVGTGELFF
TRBD1	TRBJ1-1	TRBV5-1	.	TGCGCCAGCAGCGCGCAGGACAGGGGGTACACTGAAGCTTTCTTT	CASSAQDRGYTEAFF
.	TRBJ2-1	TRBV27	once	TGTGCCAGCAGTTTACGAGGGTTCCATGAGCAGTTCTTC	CASSLRGFHEQFF
.	TRBJ2-3	TRBV12-2	once	TGTGCAAGTCAGCGGGGGCCACTCAAGGAAGATACGCAGTATTTT	CASQRGPLKEDTQYF